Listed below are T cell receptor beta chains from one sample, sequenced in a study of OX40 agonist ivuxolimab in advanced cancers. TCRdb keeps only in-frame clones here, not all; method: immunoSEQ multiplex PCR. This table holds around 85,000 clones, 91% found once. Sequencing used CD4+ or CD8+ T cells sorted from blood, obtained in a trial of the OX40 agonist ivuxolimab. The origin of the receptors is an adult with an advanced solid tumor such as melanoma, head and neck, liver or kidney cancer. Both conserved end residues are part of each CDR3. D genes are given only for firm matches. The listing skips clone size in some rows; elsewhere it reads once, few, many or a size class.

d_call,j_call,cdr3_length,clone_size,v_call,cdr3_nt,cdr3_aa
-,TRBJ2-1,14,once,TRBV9,TGTGCCAGCAGCGCAAGACAGACCTACAATGAGCAGTTCTTC,CASSARQTYNEQFF
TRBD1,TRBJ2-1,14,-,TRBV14,TGTGCCAGCAGCCAATTCCCGGGACAGGGGGAGCAGTTCTTC,CASSQFPGQGEQFF
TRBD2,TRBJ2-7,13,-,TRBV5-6,TGTGCCAGCAGCGAAGGGACTAGCATAGAGCAGTACTTC,CASSEGTSIEQYF
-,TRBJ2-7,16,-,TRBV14,TGTGCCAGCAGCCAAGATGCCGGGGCTCGTGGCTACGAGCAGTACTTC,CASSQDAGARGYEQYF
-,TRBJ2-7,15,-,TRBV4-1,TGCGCCAGCAGCCACGGCGGGACGAGCTCCTACGAGCAGTACTTC,CASSHGGTSSYEQYF
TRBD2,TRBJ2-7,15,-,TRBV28,TGTGCCAGCAGTTCAGCGGGAGGGCCGGTATACGAGCAGTACTTC,CASSSAGGPVYEQYF
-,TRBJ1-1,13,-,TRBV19,TGTGCCAGTAGTACTAGGTGGGAGACTGAAGCTTTCTTT,CASSTRWETEAFF
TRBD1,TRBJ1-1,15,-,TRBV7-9,TGTGCCAGCAGCCCCGCAGGACAGGGCAACACTGAAGCTTTCTTT,CASSPAGQGNTEAFF
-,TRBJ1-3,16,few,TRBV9,TGTGCCAGCAGCGTAGCAGGACCCCAGGCCGGAAACACCATATATTTT,CASSVAGPQAGNTIYF
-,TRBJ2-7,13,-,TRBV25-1,TGTGCCAGCAGCGCAGGGACCCCTGGGGAGCAGTACTTC,CASSAGTPGEQYF
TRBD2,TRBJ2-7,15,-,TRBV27,TGTGCCAGCACCCCGTCGGGGGGAGGGACCTACGAGCAGTACTTC,CASTPSGGGTYEQYF
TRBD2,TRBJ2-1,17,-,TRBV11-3,TGTGCCAGCAGCCCGTCCGGGATTAGCGGGAGGGCCGATGAGCAGTTCTTC,CASSPSGISGRADEQFF
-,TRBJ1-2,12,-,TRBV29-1,TGCAGCGGGGGAGGAGGAAACTATGGCTACACCTTC,CSGGGGNYGYTF
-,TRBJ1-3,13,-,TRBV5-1,TGCGCCAGCAGCTCCGACAGGGGAAACACCATATATTTT,CASSSDRGNTIYF
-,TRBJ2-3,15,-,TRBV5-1,TGCGCCAGCAGCTTGGTGGGTCTCAGCACAGATACGCAGTATTTT,CASSLVGLSTDTQYF
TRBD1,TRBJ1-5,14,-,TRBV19,TGTGCCAGTAGTACTGGACAGGGCGGTCAGCCCCAGCATTTT,CASSTGQGGQPQHF
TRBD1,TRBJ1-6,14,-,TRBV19,TGTGCCAGTAGAAAGGGACAGGGCTCTTCACCCCTCCACTTT,CASRKGQGSSPLHF
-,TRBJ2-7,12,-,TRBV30,TGTGCCTGGGCCTCAGGGGGGTACGAGCAGTACTTC,CAWASGGYEQYF
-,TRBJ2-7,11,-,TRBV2,TGTGCCAGCCGGAGCTCCTACGAGCAGTACTTC,CASRSSYEQYF
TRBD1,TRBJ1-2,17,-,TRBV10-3,TGTGCCATCAGTGAGTCGAACCAGGGGGCAATTTACTATGGCTACACCTTC,CAISESNQGAIYYGYTF
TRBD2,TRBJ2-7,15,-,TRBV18,TGTGCCAGCTCACCAGGAGGACCCCGGGGGGGGGAGCAGTACTTC,CASSPGGPRGGEQYF
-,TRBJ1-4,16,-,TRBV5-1,TGCGCCAGCAGCTTGGCCCCCTATGGCGCCGGTGAAAAACTGTTTTTT,CASSLAPYGAGEKLFF
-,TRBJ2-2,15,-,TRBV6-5,TGTGCCAGCAGGACTGGAGGGGGTGGGACCGGGGAGCTGTTTTTT,CASRTGGGGTGELFF
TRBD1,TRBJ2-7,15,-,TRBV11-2,TGTGCCAGCAGCTTGGGGACAGGGTCTACCTACGAGCAGTACTTC,CASSLGTGSTYEQYF
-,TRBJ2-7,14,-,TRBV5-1,TGCGCCAGCAGCTTGGGAAGTTTTCCCTACGAGCAGTACTTC,CASSLGSFPYEQYF
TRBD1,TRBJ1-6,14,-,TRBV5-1,TGCGCCAGCAGCTTTGGGACAGATAATTCACCCCTCCACTTT,CASSFGTDNSPLHF
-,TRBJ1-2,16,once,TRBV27,TGTGCCAGCAGGCATGGACCTCAACGCCTCTCCTATGGCTACACCTTC,CASRHGPQRLSYGYTF
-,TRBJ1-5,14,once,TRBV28,TGTGCCAGCAGCCCCGTAACAGACGATCAGCCCCAGCATTTT,CASSPVTDDQPQHF
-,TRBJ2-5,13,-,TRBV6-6,TGTGCCAGCACCACAGGGTCCCAAGAGACCCAGTACTTC,CASTTGSQETQYF
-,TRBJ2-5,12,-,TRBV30,TGTGCCTGGAGTGTCGGGCTGGAGACCCAGTACTTC,CAWSVGLETQYF
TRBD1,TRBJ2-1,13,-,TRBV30,TGTGCCACACAGGGGACAGCAGGCAATGAGCAGTTCTTC,CATQGTAGNEQFF
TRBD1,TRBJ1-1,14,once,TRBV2,TGTGCCAGCAGAGATCAGGGACAGGGGTCTGAAGCTTTCTTT,CASRDQGQGSEAFF
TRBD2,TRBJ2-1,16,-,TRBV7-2,TGTGCCAGCAGCCAACTAGCGTGGAGCTCCTACAATGAGCAGTTCTTC,CASSQLAWSSYNEQFF
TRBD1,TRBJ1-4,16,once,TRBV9,TGTGCCAGCAGCGCAGTGCCGGGGACAGGGAGCGAAAAACTGTTTTTT,CASSAVPGTGSEKLFF
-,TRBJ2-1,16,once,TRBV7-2,TGTGCCAGCAGTCCCCACCAGGCTGGATCCTACAATGAGCAGTTCTTC,CASSPHQAGSYNEQFF
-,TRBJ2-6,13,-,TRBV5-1,TGCGCCAGCAGCCCTTATGGGGCCAACGTCCTGACTTTC,CASSPYGANVLTF
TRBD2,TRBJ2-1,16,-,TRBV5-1,TGCGCCAGCAGCCCAGGACTAGCGGGAGGGCCGCAGGAGCAGTTCTTC,CASSPGLAGGPQEQFF
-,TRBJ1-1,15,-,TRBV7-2,TGTGCCAGCAGCTTAAAAGGGCTTTCGGGCACTGAAGCTTTCTTT,CASSLKGLSGTEAFF
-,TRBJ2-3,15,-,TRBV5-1,TGCGCCAGCAGCTTGGAGGGAAAAACCACAGATACGCAGTATTTT,CASSLEGKTTDTQYF
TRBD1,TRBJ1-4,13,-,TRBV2,TGTGCCAGCAGTTACCGGACAGGGGAAAAACTGTTTTTT,CASSYRTGEKLFF
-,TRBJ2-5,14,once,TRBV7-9,TGTGCCAGCAGACCCGGAGGGGGGTTTGAGACCCAGTACTTC,CASRPGGGFETQYF
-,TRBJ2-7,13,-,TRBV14,TGTGCCAGCAGCCTCAACGGGCCCTACGAGCAGTACTTC,CASSLNGPYEQYF
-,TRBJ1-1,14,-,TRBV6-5,TGTGCCAGCAAAAACAGGGTATCGGACACTGAAGCTTTCTTT,CASKNRVSDTEAFF
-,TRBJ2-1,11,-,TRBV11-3,TGTGCCAGCAGCATACGGGATAATAAGTTCTTC,CASSIRDNKFF
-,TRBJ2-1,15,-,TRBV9,TGTGCCAGCAGGCCACTGCCGGAGAAGGTGAATGAGCAGTTCTTC,CASRPLPEKVNEQFF
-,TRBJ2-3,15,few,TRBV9,TGTGCCAGCAGCCAAGGAGCGTATAGCACAGATACGCAGTATTTT,CASSQGAYSTDTQYF